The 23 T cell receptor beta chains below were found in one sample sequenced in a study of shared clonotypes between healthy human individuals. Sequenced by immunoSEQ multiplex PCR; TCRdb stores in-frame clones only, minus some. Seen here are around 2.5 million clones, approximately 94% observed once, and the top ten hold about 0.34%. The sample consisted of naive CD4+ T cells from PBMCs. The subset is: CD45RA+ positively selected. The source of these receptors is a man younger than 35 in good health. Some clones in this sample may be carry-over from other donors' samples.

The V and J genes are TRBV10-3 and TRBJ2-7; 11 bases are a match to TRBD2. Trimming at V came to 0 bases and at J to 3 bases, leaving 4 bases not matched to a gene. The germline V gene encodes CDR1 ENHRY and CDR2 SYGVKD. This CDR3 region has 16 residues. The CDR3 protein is CAISESPGTSGYEQYF. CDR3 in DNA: TGTGCCATCAGTGAGTCTCCTGGGACTAGCGGCTACGAGCAGTACTTC.

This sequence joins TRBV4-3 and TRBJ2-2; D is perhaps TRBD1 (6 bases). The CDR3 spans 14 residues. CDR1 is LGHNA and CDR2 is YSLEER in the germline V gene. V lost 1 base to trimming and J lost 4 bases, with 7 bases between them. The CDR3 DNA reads TGCGCCAGCAGCCAAGCCAGGGGCACCGGGGAGCTGTTTTTT. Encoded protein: CASSQARGTGELFF.

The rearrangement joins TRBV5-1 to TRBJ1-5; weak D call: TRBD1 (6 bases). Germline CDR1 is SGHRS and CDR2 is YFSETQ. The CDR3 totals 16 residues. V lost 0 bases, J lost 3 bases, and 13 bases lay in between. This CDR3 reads CASSLDRGAINQPQHF. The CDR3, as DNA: TGCGCCAGCAGCTTGGATCGGGGGGCTATCAATCAGCCCCAGCATTTT. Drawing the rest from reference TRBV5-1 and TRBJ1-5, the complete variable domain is KAGVTQTPRYLIKTRGQQVTLSCSPISGHRSVSWYQQTPGQGLQFLFEYFSETQRNKGNFPGRFSGRQFSNSRSEMNVSTLELGDSALYLCASSLDRGAINQPQHFGDGTRLSIL.

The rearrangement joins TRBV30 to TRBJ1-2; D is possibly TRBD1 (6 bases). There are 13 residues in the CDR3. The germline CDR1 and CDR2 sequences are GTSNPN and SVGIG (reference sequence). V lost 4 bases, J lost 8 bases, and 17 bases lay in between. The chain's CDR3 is CAWIGGALRGYTF. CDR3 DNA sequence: TGTGCCTGGATCGGGGGGGCATTGAGAGGCTACACCTTC.

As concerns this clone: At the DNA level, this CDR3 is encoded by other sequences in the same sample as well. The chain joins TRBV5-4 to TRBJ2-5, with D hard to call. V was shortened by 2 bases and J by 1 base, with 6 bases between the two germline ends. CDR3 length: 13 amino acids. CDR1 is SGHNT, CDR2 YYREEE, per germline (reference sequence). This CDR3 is CASSFGTQETQYF. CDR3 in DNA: TGTGCCAGCAGCTTCGGCACCCAAGAGACCCAGTACTTC. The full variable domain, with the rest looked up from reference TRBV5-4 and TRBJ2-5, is ETGVTQSPTHLIKTRGQQVTLRCSSQSGHNTVSWYQQALGQGPQFIFQYYREEENGRGNFPPRFSGLQFPNYSSELNVNALELDDSALYLCASSFGTQETQYFGPGTRLLVL.

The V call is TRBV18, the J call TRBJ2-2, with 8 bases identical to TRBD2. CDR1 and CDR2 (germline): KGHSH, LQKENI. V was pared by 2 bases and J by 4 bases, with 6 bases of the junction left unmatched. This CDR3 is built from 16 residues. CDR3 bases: TGTGCCAGCTCACCAGTGATTAGCGGGATCACCGGGGAGCTGTTTTTT. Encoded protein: CASSPVISGITGELFF.

For the CDR3, the DNA is TGCGCCAGCAGCCTCCAGCCGGGACAGGCCAATTCACCCCTCCACTTT. It encodes CASSLQPGQANSPLHF. The chain employs TRBV5-1 and TRBJ1-6; 8 nucleotides line up with TRBD1. CDR1 and CDR2 (germline): SGHRS, YFSETQ. CDR3 length equals 16 residues. V lost 4 bases and J lost 7; bases outside the gene matches: 10.

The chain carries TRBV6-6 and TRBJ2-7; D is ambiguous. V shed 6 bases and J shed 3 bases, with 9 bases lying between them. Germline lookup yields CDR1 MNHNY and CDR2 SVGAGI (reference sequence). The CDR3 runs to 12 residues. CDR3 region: CASSPVGYEQYF. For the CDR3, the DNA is TGTGCCAGCAGCCCGGTCGGCTACGAGCAGTACTTC.

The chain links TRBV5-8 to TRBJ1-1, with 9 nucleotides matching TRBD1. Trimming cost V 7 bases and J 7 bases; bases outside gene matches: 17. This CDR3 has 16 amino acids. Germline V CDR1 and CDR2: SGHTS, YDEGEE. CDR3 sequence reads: CASFAPLGTGTFEAFF. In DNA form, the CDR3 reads TGTGCCAGCTTTGCCCCTCTGGGGACAGGGACTTTTGAAGCTTTCTTT.

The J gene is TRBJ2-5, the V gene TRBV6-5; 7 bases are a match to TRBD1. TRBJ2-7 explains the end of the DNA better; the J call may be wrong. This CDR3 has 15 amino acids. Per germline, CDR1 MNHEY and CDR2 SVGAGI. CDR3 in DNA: TGTGCCAGCAGTAGATCTCTACAGGGGTCGTACGAGCAGTACTTC. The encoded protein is CASSRSLQGSYEQYF.

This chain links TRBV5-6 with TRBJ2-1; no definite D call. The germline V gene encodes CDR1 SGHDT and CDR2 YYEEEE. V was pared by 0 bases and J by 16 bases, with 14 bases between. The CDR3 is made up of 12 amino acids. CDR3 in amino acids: CASSLGSQEGFF. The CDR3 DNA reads TGTGCCAGCAGCTTGGGAAGCCAGGAAGGCTTCTTC.

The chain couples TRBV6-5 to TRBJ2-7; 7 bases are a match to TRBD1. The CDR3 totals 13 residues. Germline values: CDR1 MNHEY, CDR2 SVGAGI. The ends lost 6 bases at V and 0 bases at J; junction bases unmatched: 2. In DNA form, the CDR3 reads TGTGCCAGCAGACAGGGGCTCTCCTACGAGCAGTACTTC. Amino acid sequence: CASRQGLSYEQYF.

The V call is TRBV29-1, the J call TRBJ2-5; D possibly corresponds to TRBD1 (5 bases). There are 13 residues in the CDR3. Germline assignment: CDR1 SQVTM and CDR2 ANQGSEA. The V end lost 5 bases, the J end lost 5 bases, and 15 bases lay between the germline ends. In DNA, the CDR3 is TGCAGCGTTCTTGACAGTCCGGAGGAGACCCAGTACTTC. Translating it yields CSVLDSPEETQYF. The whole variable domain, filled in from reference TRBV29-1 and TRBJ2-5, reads SAVISQKPSRDICQRGTSLTIQCQVDSQVTMMFWYRQQPGQSLTLIATANQGSEATYESGFVIDKFPISRPNLTFSTLTVSNMSPEDSSIYLCSVLDSPEETQYFGPGTRLLVL.

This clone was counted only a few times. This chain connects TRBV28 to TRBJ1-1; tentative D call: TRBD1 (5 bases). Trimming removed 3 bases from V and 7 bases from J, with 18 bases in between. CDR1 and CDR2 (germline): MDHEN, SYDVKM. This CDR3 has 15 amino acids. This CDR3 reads CASSLTTGGWGEAFF. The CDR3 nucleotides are TGTGCCAGCAGTTTGACCACGGGGGGATGGGGTGAAGCTTTCTTT.

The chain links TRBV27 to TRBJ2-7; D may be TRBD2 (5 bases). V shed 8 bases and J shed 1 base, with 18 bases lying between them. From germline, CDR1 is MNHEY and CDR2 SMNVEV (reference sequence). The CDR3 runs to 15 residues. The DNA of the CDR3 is TGTGCCAGCTCTAAAACGTCCTCGGGATCCTACGAGCAGTACTTC. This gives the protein CASSKTSSGSYEQYF.

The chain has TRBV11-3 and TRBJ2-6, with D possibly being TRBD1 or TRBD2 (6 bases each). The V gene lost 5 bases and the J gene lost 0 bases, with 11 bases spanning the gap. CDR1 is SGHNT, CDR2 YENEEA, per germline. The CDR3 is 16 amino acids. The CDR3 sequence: CASSPRGPSGANVLTF. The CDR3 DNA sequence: TGTGCCAGCAGCCCCCGGGGGCCCTCTGGGGCCAACGTCCTGACTTTC.

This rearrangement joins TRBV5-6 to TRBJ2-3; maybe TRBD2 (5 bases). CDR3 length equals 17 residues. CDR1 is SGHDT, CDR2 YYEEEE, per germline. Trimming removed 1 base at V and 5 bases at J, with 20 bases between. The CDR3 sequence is CASSLTARYGIGDTQYF. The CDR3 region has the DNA TGTGCCAGCAGCTTGACCGCCCGGTACGGGATCGGAGATACGCAGTATTTT.

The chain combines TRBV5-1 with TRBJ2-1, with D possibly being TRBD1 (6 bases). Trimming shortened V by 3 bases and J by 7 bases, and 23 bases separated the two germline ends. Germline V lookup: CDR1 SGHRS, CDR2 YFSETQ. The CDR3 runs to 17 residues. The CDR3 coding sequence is TGCGCCAGCAGCTCATACTTTCCCGTCAACCAGGGGAATGAGCAGTTCTTC. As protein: CASSSYFPVNQGNEQFF.

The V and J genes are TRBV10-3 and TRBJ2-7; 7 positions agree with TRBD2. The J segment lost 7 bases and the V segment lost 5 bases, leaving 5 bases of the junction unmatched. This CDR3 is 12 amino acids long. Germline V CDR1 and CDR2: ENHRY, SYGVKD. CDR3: CAISSGMEEQYF. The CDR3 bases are TGTGCCATCAGTAGCGGGATGGAAGAGCAGTACTTC.

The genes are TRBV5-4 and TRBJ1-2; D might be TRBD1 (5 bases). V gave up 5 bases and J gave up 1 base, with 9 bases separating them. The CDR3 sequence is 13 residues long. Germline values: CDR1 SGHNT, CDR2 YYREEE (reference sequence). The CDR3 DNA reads TGTGCCAGCAGAAAAGACAGTAACTATGGCTACACCTTC. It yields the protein CASRKDSNYGYTF.

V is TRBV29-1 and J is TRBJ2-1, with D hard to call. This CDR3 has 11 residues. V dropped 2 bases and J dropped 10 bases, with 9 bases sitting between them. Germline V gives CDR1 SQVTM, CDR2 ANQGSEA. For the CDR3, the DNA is TGCAGCGTTGAATCGGGTGAGGAGCAGTTCTTC. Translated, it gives CSVESGEEQFF.

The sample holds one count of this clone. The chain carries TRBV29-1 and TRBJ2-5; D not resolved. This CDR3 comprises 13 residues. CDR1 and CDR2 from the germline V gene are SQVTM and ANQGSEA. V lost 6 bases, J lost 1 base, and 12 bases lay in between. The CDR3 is CSVRTLFQETQYF. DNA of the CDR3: TGCAGCGTGAGGACCCTTTTCCAAGAGACCCAGTACTTC.

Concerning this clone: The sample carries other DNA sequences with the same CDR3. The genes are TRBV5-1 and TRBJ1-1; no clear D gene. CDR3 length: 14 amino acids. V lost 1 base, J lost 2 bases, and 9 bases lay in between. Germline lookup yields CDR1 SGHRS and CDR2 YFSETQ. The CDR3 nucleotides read TGCGCCAGCAGCTTGAGTCGGACCAACACTGAAGCTTTCTTT. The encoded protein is CASSLSRTNTEAFF.